This TCR beta chain was identified in a study of blood T cell repertoires in COVID-19. Study-level information: The samples span acute and convalescent COVID-19 from the United States, Italy and Spain. PBMCs, B-cell-depleted T cells, or T cells were the source of the cDNA or gDNA that made up the material.

Seattle's enrolled individuals joined amid active infection and were then monitored longitudinally. Germline CDR1 reads MNHNS; CDR2 reads SASEGT. The CDR3 has 16 amino acids. After removal of 2 bases from V and 4 bases from J, the junction contained 11 bases not matched to a gene. In the authors' workflow: From reference gene primer amplification, estimates of nucleated cell counts were derived. Method: immunoSEQ multiplex PCR; TCRdb's copy keeps in-frame clones and lacks some. V and J calls and clone size are those listed in that table; D and trimming were worked out from the DNA. The data hold 350,000 to 500,000 clones, with approximately 90% observed a single time.

This rearrangement joins TRBV6-1 to TRBJ2-7; 7 bases map to TRBD1. This receptor was obtained from a man aged 18 to 35 with COVID-19, enrolled during active disease. The sample taken for sequencing was peripheral blood. CDR3 nucleotide sequence: TGTGCCAGCAGTGAACTAAGGGGGCAGGGAATATACGAGCAGTACTTC. Translation gives CASSELRGQGIYEQYF.